The clone carrying this TCR beta chain showed up just once. Its target is unknown. The sample comes from a study of shared clonotypes between healthy human individuals. General study results and limits: Memory subsets generally showed lower estimated richness than naive subsets. Genetic and exposure-history diversity was limited by the small donor number. A few donors showed sharing of around 5.3% of naive CD4 clonotypes.

TCRdb's copy holds only in-frame clones and misses some; the assay was immunoSEQ multiplex PCR. Of about 2.4 million clones in the sample, more than 80% are singletons; the top ten hold over 0.12%. V was trimmed by 5 bases and J by 5 bases, leaving 11 bases between them. The germline V gene encodes CDR1 SGHTA and CDR2 FQGNSA. CDR3 length: 13 amino acids. CD4+ cells yielded CD45RA+ naive and CD45RA-negative memory subsets. Input material: naive CD4+ T cells sorted from blood. Described subset: CD45RA+ positively selected. The chain has TRBV7-2 and TRBJ2-3, with D unresolved. This receptor was identified in a man aged 18 to 30 in good health. CDR3 sequence: CASSPTPGDTQYF. For the CDR3, the DNA is TGTGCCAGCAGCCCCACTCCGGGAGATACGCAGTATTTT.